The clone carrying this TCR beta chain was seen only once. Its matching antigen is unknown. The entry originates in a study of cytomegalovirus exposure and HLA in healthy donors. General observations from the study: A later analysis associated 15,000 to 20,000 TCR beta sequences with HLA alleles at a 0.05 false discovery rate. V- and J-gene trimming of TCR beta was linked (in a later analysis) to a missense DCLRE1C variant.

PCR employed 60 Vbeta and 13 Jbeta primers. Profiling relied on immunoSEQ multiplex PCR, and the TCRdb table lists in-frame clones only, not all of them. Here the sample spans 90,000 to 120,000 clones, over 65% being singletons. Trimming cost V 6 bases and J 0 bases, with 8 bases left between them. Germline V gene lookup returns CDR1 KGHSY and CDR2 FQNENV. The CDR3 runs 13 residues. The chain joins TRBV16 to TRBJ1-2; weak D call: TRBD1 (6 bases). This receptor was taken from a woman aged 40 to 50 in good health and CMV-seropositive. The sequencing sample was made of PBMCs. Written as DNA, the CDR3 is TGTGCCAGCAGTCGGACAGCTAACTATGGCTACACCTTC. This encodes CASSRTANYGYTF.